This is a list of T cell receptor beta chains from one sample in a study of cytomegalovirus exposure and HLA in healthy donors. TCRdb's copy holds only in-frame clones and misses some; the assay was immunoSEQ multiplex PCR. The sample carries 100,000 to 150,000 clones, over 15% recorded once. Sequenced: PBMCs. The receptors here all came from a female donor in good health and CMV-seropositive. Both conserved end residues are part of each CDR3. Fields, in order: CDR3 protein, CDR3 length, J gene, clone size, V gene. Clone size is stated in some rows and not others, as once, few, many or a class when expanded.

CASSPARQLSYEQYF | 15 | TRBJ2-7 | - | TRBV7-6
CSVGEGSGANVLTF | 14 | TRBJ2-6 | - | TRBV29-1
CASSFGWGGYEQYF | 14 | TRBJ2-7 | few | TRBV5-8
CASSLAPPGQGFSGQHTEAFF | 21 | TRBJ1-1 | few | TRBV5-1
CASSQDAYVLSSYNEQFF | 18 | TRBJ2-1 | - | TRBV4-2
CASSSRTGLNNEQFF | 15 | TRBJ2-1 | - | TRBV5-1
CASSLPNRVEQYF | 13 | TRBJ2-7 | few | TRBV28
CASSHGRDNSPLHF | 14 | TRBJ1-6 | few | TRBV6-5
CASGRDRSYEQYF | 13 | TRBJ2-7 | few | TRBV6-5
CASSLEVTSGTNEQFF | 16 | TRBJ2-1 | - | TRBV5-6
CASSLTGNTGELFF | 14 | TRBJ2-2 | once | TRBV7-6
CSSPGGVREDTQYF | 14 | TRBJ2-3 | - | TRBV29-1
CASSESGSSGNTIYF | 15 | TRBJ1-3 | few | TRBV10-1
CASTRGGAPYNSPLHF | 16 | TRBJ1-6 | - | TRBV28
CASSFNGVGTDTQYF | 15 | TRBJ2-3 | few | TRBV5-1
CASSQGAGTNQETQYF | 16 | TRBJ2-5 | - | TRBV4-3
CASSSWQVLGPNSNQPQHF | 19 | TRBJ1-5 | - | TRBV27
CASSRDRGGEKLFF | 14 | TRBJ1-4 | few | TRBV7-2
CASSLPLRSYNEQFF | 15 | TRBJ2-1 | - | TRBV19
CASSWGQVTGELFF | 14 | TRBJ2-2 | - | TRBV28
CASRPRRGGWETQYF | 15 | TRBJ2-5 | few | TRBV6-5
CASSGTGYYEQYF | 13 | TRBJ2-7 | few | TRBV2
CASGGGSSNYGYTF | 14 | TRBJ1-2 | - | TRBV7-9
CATHEVRDRGRLSWEAFF | 18 | TRBJ1-1 | - | TRBV15
CASSQELAGGPVTDTQYF | 18 | TRBJ2-3 | few | TRBV4-3
CASSWTKQLQGQMKTQYF | 18 | TRBJ2-5 | few | TRBV5-1
CASRRHPTNFYGYTF | 15 | TRBJ1-2 | - | TRBV25-1
CASSAVAASPYEQYF | 15 | TRBJ2-7 | - | TRBV6-1
CASSRGVYRFGTEAFF | 16 | TRBJ1-1 | - | TRBV5-6
CAISDPTGWNSPLHF | 15 | TRBJ1-6 | - | TRBV10-3
CASSLGQGALNTEAFF | 16 | TRBJ1-1 | - | TRBV7-9
CASSRQGDDWSPNEQFF | 17 | TRBJ2-1 | few | TRBV19
CASSQGLRERYEQYF | 15 | TRBJ2-7 | few | TRBV4-2
CASSLLWAGGPGELFF | 16 | TRBJ2-2 | - | TRBV7-9
CAISPRENEQFF | 12 | TRBJ2-1 | - | TRBV10-3
CASSYDYATSYEQYF | 15 | TRBJ2-7 | few | TRBV6-6
CAWSVGTNTEAFF | 13 | TRBJ1-1 | few | TRBV30
CASSLGDRRGNTIYF | 15 | TRBJ1-3 | - | TRBV7-9
CASSPRPGISGANVLTF | 17 | TRBJ2-6 | - | TRBV7-9
CASNPSGISYEQYF | 14 | TRBJ2-7 | - | TRBV6-1
CASSPRTEANYGYTF | 15 | TRBJ1-2 | - | TRBV5-4
CASSPGGPIAGNTIYF | 16 | TRBJ1-3 | few | TRBV7-8
CASSVVTTTYNEQFF | 15 | TRBJ2-1 | few | TRBV9
CASSLALGDVDTEAFF | 16 | TRBJ1-1 | few | TRBV7-6
CAAQSGTDLSEQYF | 14 | TRBJ2-7 | few | TRBV2
CASSSLQGQGNEKLFF | 16 | TRBJ1-4 | few | TRBV7-9
CASSSLAGGQETQYF | 15 | TRBJ2-5 | few | TRBV28
CASSLLSGAVSYEQYF | 16 | TRBJ2-7 | - | TRBV5-1
CATSRGEEGYQPQHF | 15 | TRBJ1-5 | - | TRBV15
CASSFQGFPTDEQYF | 15 | TRBJ2-7 | - | TRBV7-8
CAWTGTVNTEAFF | 13 | TRBJ1-1 | - | TRBV30
CASSPTVLEVYTGELFF | 17 | TRBJ2-2 | - | TRBV27
CASSSTGGQQETQYF | 15 | TRBJ2-5 | - | TRBV7-7
CATSRDAGQETQYF | 14 | TRBJ2-5 | few | TRBV15
CSVTPTRGDTQYF | 13 | TRBJ2-3 | few | TRBV29-1
CASSLVRLAGGIDEQFF | 17 | TRBJ2-1 | few | TRBV5-1
CASSFYIPGWDEQYF | 15 | TRBJ2-7 | - | TRBV5-6